The sequence of this T cell receptor beta chain was determined in a study of blood T cell repertoires in COVID-19. Data came from immunoSEQ multiplex PCR; TCRdb stores just in-frame clones and leaves some out. This sample has approximately 450,000 clones; approximately 90% occur once, and the top ten carry 1% to 1.3%. This receptor was identified in a man aged 30 to 39 who had recovered from COVID-19. Sequenced: PBMCs or T cells enriched from blood (not recorded which).

The CDR3 loop is CASSGGSVPDTEAFF. CDR3 nucleotides: TGCGCCAGCAGCGGGGGGTCGGTTCCGGACACTGAAGCTTTCTTT. The rearrangement links TRBV5-1 to TRBJ1-1, with D perhaps TRBD1 (5 bases). Germline-derived CDR1 and CDR2 are SGHRS and YFSETQ. V lost 4 bases to trimming and J lost 3 bases, with 16 bases between them. The CDR3 totals 15 residues.